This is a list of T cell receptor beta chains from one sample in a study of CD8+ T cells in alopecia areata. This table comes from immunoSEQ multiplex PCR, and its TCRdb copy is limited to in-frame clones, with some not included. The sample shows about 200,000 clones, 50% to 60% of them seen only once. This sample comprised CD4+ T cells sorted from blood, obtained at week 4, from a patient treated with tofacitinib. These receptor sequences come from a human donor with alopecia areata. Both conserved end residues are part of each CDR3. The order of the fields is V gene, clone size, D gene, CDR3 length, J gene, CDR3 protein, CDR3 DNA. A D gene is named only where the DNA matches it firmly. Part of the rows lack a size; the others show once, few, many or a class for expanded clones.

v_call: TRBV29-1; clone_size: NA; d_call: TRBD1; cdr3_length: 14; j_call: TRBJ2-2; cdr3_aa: CSIRDRLNTGELFF; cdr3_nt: TGCAGCATCCGGGACAGGCTAAACACCGGGGAGCTGTTTTTT
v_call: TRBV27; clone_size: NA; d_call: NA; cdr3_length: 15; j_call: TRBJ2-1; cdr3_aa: CASSSTGLSGNEQFF; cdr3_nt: TGTGCCAGCAGTTCTACGGGCCTGAGTGGGAATGAGCAGTTCTTC
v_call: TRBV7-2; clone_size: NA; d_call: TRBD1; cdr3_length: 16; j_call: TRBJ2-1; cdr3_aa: CASSFRTGPHYNEQFF; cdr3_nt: TGTGCCAGCAGCTTTCGGACAGGCCCTCACTACAATGAGCAGTTCTTC
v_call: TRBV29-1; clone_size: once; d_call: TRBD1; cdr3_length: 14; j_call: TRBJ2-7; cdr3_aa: CSVGTGGSFYEQYF; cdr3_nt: TGCAGCGTTGGGACAGGGGGAAGTTTTTACGAGCAGTACTTC
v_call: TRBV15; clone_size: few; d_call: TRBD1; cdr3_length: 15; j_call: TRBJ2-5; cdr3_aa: CATSRATGGGETQYF; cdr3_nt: TGTGCCACCAGCAGGGCTACAGGGGGCGGGGAGACCCAGTACTTC
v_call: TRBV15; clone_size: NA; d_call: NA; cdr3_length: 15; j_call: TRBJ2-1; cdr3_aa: CATSRERGTINEQFF; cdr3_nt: TGTGCCACCAGCAGAGAACGGGGGACGATCAATGAGCAGTTCTTC
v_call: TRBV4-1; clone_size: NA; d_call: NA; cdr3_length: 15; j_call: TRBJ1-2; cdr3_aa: CASSHPLEGIRGYTF; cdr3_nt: TGCGCCAGCAGCCATCCCCTGGAGGGGATTCGTGGCTACACCTTC
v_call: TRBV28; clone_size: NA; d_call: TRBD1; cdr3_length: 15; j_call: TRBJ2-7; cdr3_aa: CASSSQGPDTYEQYF; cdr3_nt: TGTGCCAGCAGTTCACAGGGGCCAGACACCTACGAGCAGTACTTC
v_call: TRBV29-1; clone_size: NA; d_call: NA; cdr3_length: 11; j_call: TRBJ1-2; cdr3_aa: CSVEQLNGYTF; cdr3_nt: TGCAGCGTTGAACAACTCAATGGCTACACCTTC
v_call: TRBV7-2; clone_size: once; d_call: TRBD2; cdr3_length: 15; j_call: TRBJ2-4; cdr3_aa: CASRGNGLGGDIQYF; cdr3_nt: TGTGCCAGCAGAGGAAATGGTTTGGGAGGGGACATTCAGTACTTC
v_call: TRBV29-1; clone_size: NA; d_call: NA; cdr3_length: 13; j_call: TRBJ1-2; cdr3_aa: CSVEEAGLGGYTF; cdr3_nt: TGCAGCGTTGAAGAGGCGGGGTTGGGTGGCTACACCTTC
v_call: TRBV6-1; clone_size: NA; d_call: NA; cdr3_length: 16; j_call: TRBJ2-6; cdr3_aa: CASSEIGFSGANVLTF; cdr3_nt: TGTGCCAGCAGTGAAATAGGGTTCTCTGGGGCCAACGTCCTGACTTTC
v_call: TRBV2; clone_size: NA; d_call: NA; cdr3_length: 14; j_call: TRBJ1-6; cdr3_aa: CASSEEWGGSPLHF; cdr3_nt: TGTGCCAGCAGTGAAGAGTGGGGTGGTTCACCCCTCCACTTT
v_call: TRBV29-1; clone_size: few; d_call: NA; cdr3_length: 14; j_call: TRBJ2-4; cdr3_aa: CSVQGLLAKNIQYF; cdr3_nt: TGCAGCGTTCAGGGGCTACTAGCCAAAAACATTCAGTACTTC
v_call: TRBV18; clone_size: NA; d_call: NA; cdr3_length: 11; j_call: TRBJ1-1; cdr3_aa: CASSPGGEAFF; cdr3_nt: TGTGCCAGCTCACCGGGGGGTGAAGCTTTCTTT
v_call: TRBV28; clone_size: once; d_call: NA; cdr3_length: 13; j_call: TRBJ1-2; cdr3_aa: CASTLGTDYGYTF; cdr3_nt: TGTGCCAGCACCTTAGGGACGGACTATGGCTACACCTTC